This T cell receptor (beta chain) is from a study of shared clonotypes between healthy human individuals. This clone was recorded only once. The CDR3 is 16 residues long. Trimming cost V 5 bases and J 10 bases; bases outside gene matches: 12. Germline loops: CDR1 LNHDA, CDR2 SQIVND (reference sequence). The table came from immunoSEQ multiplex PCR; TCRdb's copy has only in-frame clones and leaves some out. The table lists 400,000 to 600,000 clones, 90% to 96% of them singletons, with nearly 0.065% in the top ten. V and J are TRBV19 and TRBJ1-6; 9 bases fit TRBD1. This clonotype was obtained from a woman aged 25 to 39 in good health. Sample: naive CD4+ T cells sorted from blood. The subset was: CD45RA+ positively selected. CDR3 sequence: CASSQHADRGESPLHF. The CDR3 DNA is TGTGCCAGTAGTCAACACGCAGACAGGGGGGAATCACCCCTCCACTTT.